The rows below give T cell receptor beta chains drawn from one sample of a study of blood T cells in healthy people across ages. TCRdb reanalysed the 5' RACE reads using MiXCR and keeps one entry per CDR3 protein. This sample has 1.2 million to 1.5 million distinct CDR3 sequences, with 42% found just once. The specimen sequenced was blood. These receptor sequences come from a woman younger than 30 in good health. The CDR3 runs from the conserved cysteine through the conserved F or W. A D gene is named only where the DNA matches it firmly. Not every row has a clone size; where given, it reads once, few, many or a size class.

size	V	J	D	DNA	CDR3
NA	TRBV6-5	TRBJ1-4	NA	TGTGCCAGCACCCCGACAGGCGCAACTAATGAAAAACTGTTTTTT	CASTPTGATNEKLFF
NA	TRBV2	TRBJ2-5	TRBD1	TGTGCCAGCAGTGGGACCGGGACAGGGCCGGAAAAGACCCAGTACTTC	CASSGTGTGPEKTQYF
many	TRBV29-1	TRBJ1-1	NA	TGCAGCGTTGAGGCGGACGGGGACACTGAAGCTTTCTTT	CSVEADGDTEAFF
NA	TRBV9	TRBJ2-4	NA	TGTGCCAGCAGCGTAGGAGGGCAAAGCATTCAGTACTTC	CASSVGGQSIQYF
few	TRBV6-2/TRBV6-3	TRBJ2-7	TRBD1	TGTGCCAGTTGGACAGGGGGGGTTTACGAGCAGTACTTC	CASWTGGVYEQYF
NA	TRBV25-1	TRBJ1-4	NA	TGTGCCAGCAGCCTTCGGCTCGAAAAACTGTTTTTT	CASSLRLEKLFF
few	TRBV20-1	TRBJ2-7	TRBD1	TGCAGTGCTAGATCGCCACTCCCCCAGGGGGTCGACGAGCAGTACTTC	CSARSPLPQGVDEQYF
few	TRBV29-1	TRBJ2-2	NA	TGCAGCGTCACCAGACTAGGGGGTACCGGGGAGCTGTTTTTT	CSVTRLGGTGELFF
NA	TRBV5-6	TRBJ2-3	TRBD2	TGTGCCAGCAGCCCCCCCCCACTAGCGGGGGATTCAGATACGCAGTATTTT	CASSPPPLAGDSDTQYF
few	TRBV10-3	TRBJ2-1	TRBD2	TGTGCCATCAGAAGACTAGCGGGGGACAACAATGAGCAGTTCTTC	CAIRRLAGDNNEQFF
NA	TRBV12-3/TRBV12-4	TRBJ1-6	TRBD1	TGTGCCAGCAGAATCGGGACAGGGATAACAGCCTATAATTCGCCCCTCCACTTT	CASRIGTGITAYNSPLHF
NA	TRBV6-5	TRBJ2-1	TRBD2	TGTGCCAGCAGTTCAGGGACTAGCGGGAGTCTTGGGTCTACCTACAATGAGCAGTTCTTC	CASSSGTSGSLGSTYNEQFF
many	TRBV10-3	TRBJ2-1	TRBD2	TGTGCCATCAGTGAGTCGGCGGGAGGTCCCAATGAGCAGTTCTTC	CAISESAGGPNEQFF
few	TRBV6-2/TRBV6-3	TRBJ1-5	NA	TGTGCCAGCAGCCCCGGGACGGGGAAGGGACCCCAGCATTTT	CASSPGTGKGPQHF
NA	TRBV21-1	TRBJ1-1	NA	TGTGCCAGCAGCAGTGGGTGGTACACTGAAGCTTTCTTT	CASSSGWYTEAFF
NA	TRBV4-1	TRBJ2-7	NA	TGCGCCAGCGGGGGGTCAGGGGCCAACGAGCAGTACTTC	CASGGSGANEQYF
NA	TRBV20-1	TRBJ2-3	NA	TGCAGTGCGCTCTGGGGGGTGATCGATACGCAGTATTTT	CSALWGVIDTQYF
few	TRBV5-1	TRBJ2-1	NA	TGCGCCAGCAGCTTGGGGGATGGGGGGTCCTACAATGAGCAGTTCTTC	CASSLGDGGSYNEQFF
NA	TRBV10-3	TRBJ2-5	NA	TGTGCCATCAGGTCGAGAGAACAAGAGACCCAGTACTTC	CAIRSREQETQYF
many	TRBV11-2	TRBJ2-1	TRBD2	TGTGCCAGCAGCTTACAAACGGGACTAGCGGGAGGTGAGCAGTTCTTC	CASSLQTGLAGGEQFF
NA	TRBV6-6	TRBJ2-1	NA	TGTGCCAGCAGTTACTCGAGGGATATGTACGACAATGAGCAGTTCTTC	CASSYSRDMYDNEQFF
few	TRBV7-6	TRBJ2-3	TRBD2	TGTGCCAGCAGCGAACTAGCGGGAGGTTGGAGAGATACGCAGTATTTT	CASSELAGGWRDTQYF
few	TRBV20-1	TRBJ2-1	TRBD2	TGCAGTGCTAGGGGACTAGACTCCTACAATGAGCAGTTCTTC	CSARGLDSYNEQFF
NA	TRBV25-1	TRBJ2-3	TRBD2	TGTGCCAGCAGTGGCGGCCCCCGACTAGCGGGGGGCACAGATACGCAGTATTTT	CASSGGPRLAGGTDTQYF
NA	TRBV19	TRBJ2-1	NA	TGTGCCAGTAGTATGTCCGGGAATGAGCAGTTCTTC	CASSMSGNEQFF
NA	TRBV12-3/TRBV12-4	TRBJ1-6	NA	TGTGCCAGCAGGGGGACGGGTAATTCACCCCTCCACTTT	CASRGTGNSPLHF
many	TRBV25-1	TRBJ2-7	TRBD1	TGTGCCAGCAGTCCGTCGGGACAGGGAAGCTACGAGCAGTACTTC	CASSPSGQGSYEQYF
many	TRBV27	TRBJ2-6	NA	TGTGCCAGCAGTTTAGTCAGGAAGTCCTCTGGGGCCAACGTCCTGACTTTC	CASSLVRKSSGANVLTF
once	TRBV6-1	TRBJ1-3	TRBD1	TGTGCCAGCAGCCCAACAGGGGTTGGCGGAAACACCATATATTTT	CASSPTGVGGNTIYF
NA	TRBV5-6	TRBJ2-3	TRBD1	TGTGCCAGCAGCCGTTACAGGGGCGAGATCACAGATACGCAGTATTTT	CASSRYRGEITDTQYF
once	TRBV20-1	TRBJ1-1	TRBD1	TGCAGTGCCCCGGGACAGGGGGTGAACACTGAAGCTTTCTTT	CSAPGQGVNTEAFF
NA	TRBV7-6	TRBJ2-7	NA	TGTGCCAGCAGCTTAGGGGAGTCAGGCGAGCAGTACTTC	CASSLGESGEQYF
NA	TRBV20-1	TRBJ2-5	NA	TGCAGTGCCCCAGTAGGGGGTGAAGGGGGGACCCAGTACTTC	CSAPVGGEGGTQYF
NA	TRBV18	TRBJ1-2	NA	TGTGCCAGCTCACCCCAGTTTGACTATGGCTACACCTTC	CASSPQFDYGYTF
NA	TRBV6-1	TRBJ2-2	TRBD2	TGTGCCAGCAAATACGGTAGCGGGGGGACTAACACCGGGGAGCTGTTTTTT	CASKYGSGGTNTGELFF
NA	TRBV29-1	TRBJ1-1	NA	TGCAGCGTTGTAAGACAGGACATGAACACTGAAGCTTTCTTT	CSVVRQDMNTEAFF
NA	TRBV13	TRBJ2-2	TRBD1	TGTGCCAGCAGCCCGAGGGACAGGCCCTACACCGGGGAGCTGTTTTTT	CASSPRDRPYTGELFF
NA	TRBV10-3	TRBJ2-1	NA	TGTGCCATCAGTGGGGCTATTTCGTACAATGAGCAGTTCTTC	CAISGAISYNEQFF
few	TRBV28	TRBJ2-3	NA	TGTGCCACCTCTCACGCGGGGGCTCGCGTCGATACGCAGTATTTT	CATSHAGARVDTQYF
NA	TRBV7-9	TRBJ2-5	NA	TGTGCCAGCAGCTTATCGCGGGTAGGAGAGACCCAGTACTTC	CASSLSRVGETQYF
NA	TRBV12-3/TRBV12-4	TRBJ2-3	NA	TGTGCCAGCAGACGGAGAGGGGGGAAAACAGATACGCAGTATTTT	CASRRRGGKTDTQYF
NA	TRBV6-2/TRBV6-3	TRBJ1-1	TRBD1	TGTGCCAGCATAGGGGACAGGGGCGAAACTGAAGCTTTCTTT	CASIGDRGETEAFF
many	TRBV5-1	TRBJ2-1	NA	TGCGCCAGCAGCTTGGTGGGTGGAGGCGATGAGCAGTTCTTC	CASSLVGGGDEQFF
NA	TRBV29-1	TRBJ1-2	NA	TGCAGCGTGGTGGGTGGGTATGGCTACACCTTC	CSVVGGYGYTF
NA	TRBV29-1	TRBJ1-4	TRBD1	TGCAGCGTGCCGACAGGGGTGGAAAATGAAAAACTGTTTTTT	CSVPTGVENEKLFF
few	TRBV29-1	TRBJ2-5	NA	TGCAGCGTCCTAATTACGGACCGAGAGACCCAGTACTTC	CSVLITDRETQYF
NA	TRBV7-8	TRBJ2-1	NA	TGTGCCAGCAGTGGTAGGGAAGAGAGGAATGAGCAGTTCTTC	CASSGREERNEQFF
NA	TRBV28	TRBJ1-5	TRBD1	TGTGCCAGCAGTTTGGACAGGGGTACTGGCAATCAGCCCCAGCATTTT	CASSLDRGTGNQPQHF
few	TRBV6-5	TRBJ2-7	NA	TGTGCCAGCAGTTACTCGATGGTCCAGGGCTCCTACGAGCAGTACTTC	CASSYSMVQGSYEQYF
NA	TRBV15	TRBJ1-4	NA	TGTGCCACCAGCAGAGATCTACAGGTCCCCTCAACTAATGAAAAACTGTTTTTT	CATSRDLQVPSTNEKLFF
few	TRBV3-1	TRBJ2-5	TRBD1	TGTGCCAGCAGCCAAGGTCTCGGGACAGGGGGCACTTCGTACTTC	CASSQGLGTGGTSYF
NA	TRBV15	TRBJ2-1	NA	TGTGCCACCAGCAGCGACCGGGGCACGGTTTACGACCCCTCCTACAATGAGCAGTTCTTC	CATSSDRGTVYDPSYNEQFF
NA	TRBV5-5	TRBJ1-1	NA	TGTGCCAGCAGCTTGTATGGGGTCGACACTGAAGCTTTCTTT	CASSLYGVDTEAFF
few	TRBV5-5	TRBJ2-1	TRBD2	TGTGCCAGCATCTCTAGCGGGAGTTTGGATGAGCAGTTCTTC	CASISSGSLDEQFF
many	TRBV7-9	TRBJ1-2	TRBD1	TGTGCCAGCAGCTCGACAGGGTTGGGCTATGGCTACACCTTC	CASSSTGLGYGYTF
many	TRBV10-3	TRBJ1-1	NA	TGTGCCATCACCAAGAACACTGAAGCTTTCTTT	CAITKNTEAFF
NA	TRBV7-9	TRBJ1-1	NA	TGTGCCAGCAGCTTAGTCTCAGCGCCTGGCACTGAAGCTTTCTTT	CASSLVSAPGTEAFF
NA	TRBV7-8	TRBJ1-4	TRBD1	TGTGCCGGCAGCTTCAGGGGGCAAAGTAATGAAAAACTGTTTTTT	CAGSFRGQSNEKLFF